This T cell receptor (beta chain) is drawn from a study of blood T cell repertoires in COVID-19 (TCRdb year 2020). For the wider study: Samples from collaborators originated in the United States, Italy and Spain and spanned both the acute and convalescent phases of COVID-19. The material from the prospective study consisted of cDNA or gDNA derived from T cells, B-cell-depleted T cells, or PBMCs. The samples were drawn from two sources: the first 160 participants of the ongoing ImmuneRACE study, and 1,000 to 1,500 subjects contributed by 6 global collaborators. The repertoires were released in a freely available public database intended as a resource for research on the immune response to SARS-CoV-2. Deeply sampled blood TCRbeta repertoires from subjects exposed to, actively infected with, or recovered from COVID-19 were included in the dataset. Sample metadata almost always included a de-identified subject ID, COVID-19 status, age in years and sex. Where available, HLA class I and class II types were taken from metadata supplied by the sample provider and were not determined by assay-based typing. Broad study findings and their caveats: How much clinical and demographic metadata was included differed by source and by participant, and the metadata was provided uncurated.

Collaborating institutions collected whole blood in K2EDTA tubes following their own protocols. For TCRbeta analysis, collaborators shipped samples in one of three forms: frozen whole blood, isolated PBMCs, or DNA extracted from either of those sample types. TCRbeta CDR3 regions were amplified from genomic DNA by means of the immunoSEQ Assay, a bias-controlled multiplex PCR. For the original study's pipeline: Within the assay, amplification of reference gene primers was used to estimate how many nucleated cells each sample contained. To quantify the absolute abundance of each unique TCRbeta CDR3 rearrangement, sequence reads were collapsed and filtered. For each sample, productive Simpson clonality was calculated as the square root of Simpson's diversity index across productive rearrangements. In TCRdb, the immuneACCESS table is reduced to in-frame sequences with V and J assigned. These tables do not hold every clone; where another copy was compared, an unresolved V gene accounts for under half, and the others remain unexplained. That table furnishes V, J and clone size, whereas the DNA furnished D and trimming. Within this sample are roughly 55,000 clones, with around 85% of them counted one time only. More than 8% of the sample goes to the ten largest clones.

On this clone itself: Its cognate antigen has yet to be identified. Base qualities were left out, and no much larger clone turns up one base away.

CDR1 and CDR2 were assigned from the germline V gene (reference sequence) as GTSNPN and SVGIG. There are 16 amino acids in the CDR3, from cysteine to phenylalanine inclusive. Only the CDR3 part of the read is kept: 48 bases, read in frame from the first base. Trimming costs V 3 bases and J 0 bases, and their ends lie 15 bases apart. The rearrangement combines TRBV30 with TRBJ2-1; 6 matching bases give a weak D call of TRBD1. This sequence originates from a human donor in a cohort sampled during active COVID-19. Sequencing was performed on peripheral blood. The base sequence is TGTGCCTGGAGACAAGGGGGTACCAGCTCCTACAATGAGCAGTTCTTC. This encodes CAWRQGGTSSYNEQFF.